This passage covers 15 T cell receptor beta chains from one sample sequenced in a study of OX40 agonist ivuxolimab in advanced cancers. Libraries were prepared through the immunoSEQ multiplex PCR assay. TCRdb obtained this table from immuneACCESS and retained in-frame rearrangements with V and J assigned. These tables miss some clones; where compared with another copy, unresolved V genes account for less than half of the shortfall, and the remainder is unexplained. Counted in this sample were tens of thousands of clones; about 85% of them appeared once. The ten most abundant clones make up almost 4% of the sample. Sample: CD4+ or CD8+ T cells sorted from blood, taken in a trial of the OX40 agonist ivuxolimab. The receptors were gathered from an adult with an advanced solid tumor such as melanoma, head and neck, liver or kidney cancer.

This clone appeared once. The chain carries TRBV5-1 and TRBJ2-3, with D possibly matching TRBD2 (6 bases). The CDR3 is made up of 15 amino acids. The germline CDR1 and CDR2 sequences are SGHRS and YFSETQ. V was cut by 1 base and J by 1 base, with 10 bases left in between. The CDR3, as DNA: TGCGCCAGCAGCTTGTGGGGGACTCGCACAGATACGCAGTATTTT. It specifies CASSLWGTRTDTQYF.

There are a few counts of this clone. The V and J genes are TRBV5-1 and TRBJ2-2, with TRBD2 matching 9 bases. V shed 4 bases, J shed 3 bases, and the junction held 4 bases outside the gene matches. The CDR3 covers 15 residues. Germline V gene sequence: CDR1 SGHRS, CDR2 YFSETQ. The CDR3 region is CASSPAGGHTGELFF. In nucleotides, the CDR3 is TGCGCCAGCAGCCCCGCGGGGGGGCACACCGGGGAGCTGTTTTTT.

The table lists this clone with a few counts. CDR3 region: CASSPGPSYEQYF. The DNA of the CDR3 is TGTGCCAGCAGCCCCGGACCCTCCTACGAGCAGTACTTC. This chain uses TRBV7-3 with TRBJ2-7, with D unclear. This CDR3 is 13 amino acids long. Germline CDR1 SGHTA, CDR2 FQGTGA. The germline V and J ends were trimmed by 5 bases and 0 bases, with 8 bases remaining between them.

The V call is TRBV5-8, the J call TRBJ2-1, with D hard to call. CDR1 and CDR2 (germline): SGHTS, YDEGEE. V lost 2 bases and J 2 bases, leaving 14 bases between the germline ends. This CDR3 has 16 amino acids. DNA of the CDR3: TGTGCCAGCAGCTTTTGGCTTCCCGCCCCCTACAATGAGCAGTTCTTC. Translating it yields CASSFWLPAPYNEQFF.

This clone was picked up one time. V and J are TRBV10-3 and TRBJ1-5; 10 bases map to TRBD1. CDR3 length: 15 amino acids. V lost 2 bases to trimming and J lost 7 bases; unmatched junction nucleotides: 5. CDR1 ENHRY and CDR2 SYGVKD come from the germline V gene. CDR3 protein: CAISEHGTGDQPQHF. In nucleotides, the CDR3 is TGTGCCATCAGTGAGCACGGGACAGGGGACCAGCCCCAGCATTTT.

This chain joins TRBV10-3 and TRBJ1-5; D is uncertain. The CDR3 runs to 16 residues. From germline, CDR1 is ENHRY and CDR2 SYGVKD. The V end lost 3 bases, the J end lost 2 bases, and 14 bases lay between the germline ends. In DNA, the CDR3 is TGTGCCATCAGTGAAAGAACAAACTCGGGCAATCAGCCCCAGCATTTT. It is translated as CAISERTNSGNQPQHF.

The J gene is TRBJ1-2, the V gene TRBV30; the D gene is possibly TRBD1 (6 bases). Per the germline V gene, CDR1 is GTSNPN and CDR2 is SVGIG (reference sequence). The CDR3 contains 13 residues. Trimming took 3 bases from V and 7 from J, leaving 15 bases between them. As DNA, the CDR3 is TGTGCCTGGAGGGGCGGGGGGGCAGTTGGCTACACCTTC. This encodes CAWRGGGAVGYTF.

This clone showed up just once. The chain links TRBV7-3 to TRBJ1-1; D gene uncertain. The CDR3 covers 13 residues. CDR1 and CDR2 (germline): SGHTA, FQGTGA. V lost 5 bases and J 5 bases, leaving 12 bases between the germline ends. The CDR3 sequence is CASSQGLETEAFF. The CDR3 DNA follows: TGTGCCAGCAGCCAAGGGTTGGAGACTGAAGCTTTCTTT.

V usage is TRBV10-3 and J usage is TRBJ2-5; 8 bases fit TRBD2. The ends lost 3 bases at V and 4 bases at J; junction bases unmatched: 10. The CDR3 runs 16 residues. Germline loops: CDR1 ENHRY, CDR2 SYGVKD. CDR3: CAISEAGDRRGETQYF. CDR3 in DNA: TGTGCCATCAGTGAAGCGGGGGACCGGAGAGGAGAGACCCAGTACTTC.

The chain couples TRBV10-2 to TRBJ1-5; unclear D gene. CDR1 is WSHSY, CDR2 SAAADI, per germline. V gave up 4 bases and J gave up 6 bases, with 10 bases separating them. The CDR3 consists of 13 residues. DNA of the CDR3: TGCGCCAGCAGTGGACCATTGGGTCAGCCCCAGCATTTT. Its protein is CASSGPLGQPQHF.

This clone has more than one count but fewer than ten. The chain combines TRBV28 with TRBJ2-7; 7 bases agree with TRBD1. The V and J ends lost 10 bases and 5 bases, in that order; junction bases with no gene match: 11. The CDR3 loop spans 13 amino acids. Germline V gives CDR1 MDHEN, CDR2 SYDVKM. CDR3 coding DNA: TGTGCCACCCGTGCCCCGACAGGGAACGAGCAGTACTTC. It encodes CATRAPTGNEQYF. Drawing the rest from reference TRBV28 and TRBJ2-7, the complete variable domain is DVKVTQSSRYLVKRTGEKVFLECVQDMDHENMFWYRQDPGLGLRLIYFSYDVKMKEKGDIPEGYSVSREKKERFSLILESASTNQTSMYLCATRAPTGNEQYFGPGTRLTVT.

The rearrangement joins TRBV6-5 to TRBJ1-1; the match to TRBD1 covers 11 bases. Germline values: CDR1 MNHEY, CDR2 SVGAGI. With 2 bases clipped from V and 4 bases from J, the junction kept 6 bases outside the gene matches. This CDR3 has 16 amino acids. CDR3 sequence: CASSYITGTGGTEAFF. CDR3 in DNA: TGTGCCAGCAGTTACATAACCGGGACAGGGGGCACTGAAGCTTTCTTT.

The chain couples TRBV5-4 to TRBJ2-1; maybe TRBD2 (6 bases). The V and J ends lost 2 bases and 2 bases respectively, with 14 bases between them. The V gene's germline CDR1 is SGHNT and CDR2 YYREEE (reference sequence). CDR3 length equals 16 residues. CDR3 in amino acids: CASSFGGAAAYNEQFF. The CDR3 bases are TGTGCCAGCAGCTTTGGCGGGGCTGCGGCCTACAATGAGCAGTTCTTC.

The gene calls are TRBV10-1 and TRBJ1-6; unclear D gene. The CDR3 has 13 amino acids. The V gene lost 9 bases and the J gene lost 13 bases, with 19 bases spanning the gap. The germline gives CDR1 WNHNN, CDR2 SYGVQD (reference sequence). The CDR3 DNA is TGCGCCAGACGGAAGGACGACTCCGAGCCCCTCCACTTT. Protein: CARRKDDSEPLHF.

This chain links TRBV6-6 with TRBJ2-7; D assignment may be TRBD1 or TRBD2 (5 bases each). The germline V gene has CDR1 MNHNY and CDR2 SVGAGI (reference sequence). The CDR3 consists of 15 residues. V was shortened by 6 bases and J by 2 bases, with 17 bases between the two germline ends. In DNA, the CDR3 is TGTGCCAGCAGGTCGGGGCCATCCCGTACCTACGAGCAGTACTTC. Protein: CASRSGPSRTYEQYF.